This passage covers 19 T cell receptor beta chains from one sample sequenced in a study of blood T cell repertoires in COVID-19. The repertoire was sequenced with immunoSEQ multiplex PCR; TCRdb's copy has only in-frame clones and lacks some. The repertoire holds 150,000 to 200,000 clones, with 70% to 85% as singletons. The sample taken for sequencing was peripheral blood. The receptor source for this set is a man in his sixties who had recovered from COVID-19.

The rearrangement joins TRBV4-1 to TRBJ2-2, with 9 bases that match TRBD1. The CDR3 has 15 amino acids. With V trimmed by 1 base and J by 8 bases, 5 bases remained unmatched. CDR1 and CDR2 (germline): MGHRA, YSYEKL. In nucleotides, the CDR3 is TGCGCCAGCAGCCAAGGACAGGGGGTTGGAGGGGAGCTGTTTTTT. This gives the protein CASSQGQGVGGELFF.

The J gene is TRBJ1-2, the V gene TRBV3-1 (or the pseudogene TRBV3-2), with a possible D match to TRBD1 (6 bases). This CDR3 spans 14 amino acids. Germline loops: CDR1 LGHDT, CDR2 YNNKEL (reference sequence). V lost 0 bases, J lost 8 bases, and 13 bases lay in between. This CDR3 is CASSQDSTGEGYTF. The CDR3, as DNA: TGTGCCAGCAGCCAAGATTCGACAGGTGAGGGCTACACCTTC.

This chain uses TRBV3-1 (or the pseudogene TRBV3-2) with TRBJ2-5, with D perhaps TRBD1 (6 bases). The V end was cut by 0 bases, the J end by 5 bases, with 16 bases between. CDR3 length equals 16 residues. In germline, CDR1 is LGHDT, CDR2 YNNKEL (reference sequence). Written as DNA, the CDR3 is TGTGCCAGCAGCCAAGATTACAGGGACCACCCGGAGACCCAGTACTTC. Protein sequence: CASSQDYRDHPETQYF.

The chain combines TRBV7-8 with TRBJ2-3; 10 nucleotides line up with TRBD2. J gave up 5 bases and V 4 bases, and 9 bases lay outside the gene matches. Per germline, CDR1 SGHVS and CDR2 FQNEAQ. The CDR3 has 16 amino acids. CDR3 bases: TGTGCCAGCAGCTCAATCCCCCAGCGGGGGGGAGATACGCAGTATTTT. Translating gives CASSSIPQRGGDTQYF.

The chain joins TRBV15 to TRBJ2-2; 9 bases are shared with TRBD1. Germline V lookup: CDR1 LNHNV, CDR2 YYDKDF (reference sequence). The CDR3 sequence is 15 residues long. V lost 4 bases and J lost 4; bases outside the gene matches: 4. In nucleotides, the CDR3 is TGTGCCACCAGCATGTGGGACAGGGCCACCGGGGAGCTGTTTTTT. This gives the protein CATSMWDRATGELFF. Combining the CDR3 with reference TRBV15 and TRBJ2-2 gives the whole variable domain DAMVIQNPRYQVTQFGKPVTLSCSQTLNHNVMYWYQQKSSQAPKLLFHYYDKDFNNEADTPDNFQSRRPNTSFCFLDIRSPGLGDTAMYLCATSMWDRATGELFFGEGSRLTVL.

This chain connects TRBV10-3 to TRBJ1-1; unclear D gene. The V end was cut by 6 bases, the J end by 5 bases, with 19 bases between. Germline V CDR1 and CDR2: ENHRY, SYGVKD. There are 15 residues in the CDR3. CDR3 region: CAISQAPSGETEAFF. The CDR3 DNA follows: TGTGCCATCAGCCAAGCCCCCAGTGGGGAGACTGAAGCTTTCTTT.

The chain combines TRBV10-3 with TRBJ2-5; TRBD2 agrees at 16 bases. The V segment lost 10 bases and the J segment 2 bases; nucleotides outside the gene matches: 10. Germline loops: CDR1 ENHRY, CDR2 SYGVKD. The CDR3 has 17 residues. CDR3 residues: CASREGLAGGPQETQYF. CDR3 nucleotides: TGTGCCAGCCGAGAGGGACTAGCGGGGGGGCCGCAAGAGACCCAGTACTTC.

This sequence joins TRBV7-2 and TRBJ1-6, with a weak D call TRBD1 (5 bases). The germline V gene has CDR1 SGHTA and CDR2 FQGNSA. The ends were cut back, 1 base at V and 8 bases at J, with 12 bases in the middle. This CDR3 spans 15 amino acids. DNA for the CDR3: TGTGCCAGCAGCTTAGTTCAGGGAGGGGATTCACCCCTCCACTTT. Amino acid sequence: CASSLVQGGDSPLHF.

The chain combines TRBV2 with TRBJ2-3, with 9 nucleotides matching TRBD2. The germline CDR1 and CDR2 sequences are SNHLY and FYNNEI. The CDR3 extends over 15 amino acids. V gave up 4 bases and J gave up 6 bases; unmatched junction bases: 8. CDR3 sequence: CASSVRAGGGDTQYF. The CDR3 DNA sequence: TGTGCCAGCAGTGTGAGAGCGGGGGGCGGGGATACGCAGTATTTT. Looking up the rest from reference TRBV2 and TRBJ2-3 gives the full variable domain: EPEVTQTPSHQVTQMGQEVILRCVPISNHLYFYWYRQILGQKVEFLVSFYNNEISEKSEIFDDQFSVERPDGSNFTLKIRSTKLEDSAMYFCASSVRAGGGDTQYFGPGTRLTVL.

This clone was seen more than once but under ten times. The V call is TRBV24-1, the J call TRBJ2-1; possibly TRBD1 for D (6 bases). V shed 4 bases and J shed 9 bases, with 12 bases lying between them. Germline assignment: CDR1 KGHDR and CDR2 SFDVKD. The CDR3 spans 13 residues. The DNA for the CDR3 is TGTGCCACCAGTGACTCGAGGGGGATTGAGCAGTTCTTC. It codes for CATSDSRGIEQFF.

The rearrangement uses TRBV3-1 (or the pseudogene TRBV3-2) and TRBJ2-7; 8 nucleotides match TRBD2. The ends lost 8 bases at V and 9 bases at J; junction bases unmatched: 12. The germline V gene has CDR1 LGHDT and CDR2 YNNKEL (reference sequence). This CDR3 is 13 amino acids long. The CDR3 here is CASDGGIGRGQYF. The CDR3 nucleotides read TGTGCCAGCGATGGAGGGATCGGGAGGGGGCAGTACTTC.

The chain joins TRBV24-1 to TRBJ2-7; 7 positions agree with TRBD1. Unmatched junction bases numbered 5, after V lost 5 bases and J lost 2 bases. The CDR3 spans 14 residues. The germline V gene has CDR1 KGHDR and CDR2 SFDVKD. The DNA for the CDR3 is TGTGCCACCAGTGGAGACAGGGTGCCCTACGAGCAGTACTTC. As protein: CATSGDRVPYEQYF.

This chain links TRBV28 with TRBJ1-4; D not certain. Germline CDR1 and CDR2: MDHEN and SYDVKM. V lost 2 bases and J lost 10, with 17 bases in between. CDR3 size: 15 residues. CDR3 loop: CASSLTREVVGKLFF. CDR3 DNA sequence: TGTGCCAGCAGTTTAACAAGGGAGGTAGTAGGAAAACTGTTTTTT.

The chain carries TRBV19 and TRBJ2-1, with 7 bases aligning to TRBD2. The CDR3 sequence is 15 residues long. Germline lookup yields CDR1 LNHDA and CDR2 SQIVND (reference sequence). The junction had 8 bases not matched to a gene; V was cut back by 6 bases and J by 3 bases. DNA for the CDR3: TGTGCCAGTAGCTTCGACGGGGGGAACTACAATGAGCAGTTCTTC. This gives the protein CASSFDGGNYNEQFF.

The V gene is TRBV5-1, the J gene TRBJ2-1; TRBD2 might be the D (5 bases). Germline lookup yields CDR1 SGHRS and CDR2 YFSETQ. CDR3 size: 13 residues. Trimming left V 0 bases short and J 8 bases short, with 9 bases between. The CDR3 nucleotides are TGCGCCAGCAGCTTGGGAGGACTGGATGAGCAGTTCTTC. Encoded protein: CASSLGGLDEQFF.

The V call is TRBV19, the J call TRBJ1-2; 11 positions match TRBD1. Looked up from germline, CDR1 is LNHDA and CDR2 is SQIVND (reference sequence). J was trimmed by 6 bases and V by 6 bases; bases with no gene match: 6. CDR3 length: 14 residues. CDR3 protein: CASSVGQGAHGYTF. The CDR3 coding sequence is TGTGCCAGTAGCGTAGGACAGGGGGCACATGGCTACACCTTC.

The chain is built from TRBV6-5 and TRBJ1-6; the D gene is possibly TRBD1 (6 bases). Trimming shortened V by 6 bases and J by 11 bases, and 11 bases separated the two germline ends. There are 12 residues in the CDR3. Germline V lookup: CDR1 MNHEY, CDR2 SVGAGI. DNA of the CDR3: TGTGCCAGCAGGGGGACAAGGCCACCCCTCCACTTT. Protein: CASRGTRPPLHF.

Only a few counts were recorded for this clone. V gene TRBV19 combines with J gene TRBJ1-2; the match to TRBD1 covers 9 bases. Germline values: CDR1 LNHDA, CDR2 SQIVND (reference sequence). The length of the CDR3 is 15 residues. The trim removed 1 base at V and 4 bases at J, leaving 4 bases unmatched. This CDR3 is CASSIGDRAIYGYTF. CDR3 sequence (DNA): TGTGCCAGTAGTATAGGGGACAGGGCAATCTATGGCTACACCTTC.

V and J are TRBV5-4 and TRBJ2-5, with 7 bases lining up with TRBD1. The CDR3 sequence is 14 residues long. V was pared by 3 bases and J by 5 bases, with 7 bases of the junction left unmatched. Germline assignment: CDR1 SGHNT and CDR2 YYREEE (reference sequence). The CDR3 bases are TGTGCCAGCAGCTCAGGACAGGTCCGGGAGACCCAGTACTTC. Protein: CASSSGQVRETQYF.